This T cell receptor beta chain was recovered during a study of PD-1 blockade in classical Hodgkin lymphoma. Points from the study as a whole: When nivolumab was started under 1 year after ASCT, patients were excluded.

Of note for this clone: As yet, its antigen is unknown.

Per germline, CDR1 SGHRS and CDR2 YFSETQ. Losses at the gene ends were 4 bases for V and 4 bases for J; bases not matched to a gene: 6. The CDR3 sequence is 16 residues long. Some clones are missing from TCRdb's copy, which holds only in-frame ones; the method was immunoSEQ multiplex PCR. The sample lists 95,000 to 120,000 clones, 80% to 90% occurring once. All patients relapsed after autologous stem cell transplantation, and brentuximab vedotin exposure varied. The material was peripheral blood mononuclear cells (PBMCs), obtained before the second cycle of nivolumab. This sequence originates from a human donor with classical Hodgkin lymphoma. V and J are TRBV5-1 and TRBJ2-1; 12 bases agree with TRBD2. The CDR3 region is CASSRRLAGDYNEQFF. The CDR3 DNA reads TGCGCCAGCAGCCGTCGACTAGCGGGAGATTACAATGAGCAGTTCTTC.